This T cell receptor beta chain was obtained from a study of blood T cell repertoires in COVID-19. Study context: PBMCs, B-cell-depleted T cells, or T cells were the source of the cDNA or gDNA that made up the material.

Unmatched junction bases numbered 6, after V lost 6 bases and J lost 5 bases. Germline lookup yields CDR1 MDHEN and CDR2 SYDVKM. The CDR3 sequence is 14 residues long. Profiled with immunoSEQ multiplex PCR; TCRdb holds only in-frame clones, not every one. The sample includes about 31,000 clones, around 89% of them seen just once. The sample consisted of peripheral blood. The J gene is TRBJ1-1, the V gene TRBV28; TRBD1 matches at 10 bases. This receptor was identified in an older man with acute or convalescent COVID-19. The CDR3 DNA reads TGTGCCAGCAGGAGACAGGGGGCAAGGACTGAAGCTTTCTTT. Amino acids: CASRRQGARTEAFF.